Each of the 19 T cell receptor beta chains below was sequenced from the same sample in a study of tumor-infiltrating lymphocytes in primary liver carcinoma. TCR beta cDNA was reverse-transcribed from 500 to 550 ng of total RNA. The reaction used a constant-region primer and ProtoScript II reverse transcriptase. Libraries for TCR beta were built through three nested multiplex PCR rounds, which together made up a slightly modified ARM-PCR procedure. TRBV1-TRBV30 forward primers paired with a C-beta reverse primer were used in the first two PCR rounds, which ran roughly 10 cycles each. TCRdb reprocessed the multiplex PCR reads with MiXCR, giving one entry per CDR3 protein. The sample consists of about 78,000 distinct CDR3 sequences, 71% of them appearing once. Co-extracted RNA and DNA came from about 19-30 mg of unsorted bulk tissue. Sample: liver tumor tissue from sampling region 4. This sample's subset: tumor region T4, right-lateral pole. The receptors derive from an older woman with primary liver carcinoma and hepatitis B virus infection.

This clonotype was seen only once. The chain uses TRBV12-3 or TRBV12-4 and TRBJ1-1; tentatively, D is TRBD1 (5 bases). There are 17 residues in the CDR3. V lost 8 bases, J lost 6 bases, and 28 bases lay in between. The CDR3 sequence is CASHASRSGARKAEAFF. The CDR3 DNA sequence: TGTGCCAGCCATGCTAGTAGGAGCGGGGCGAGGAAAGCTGAAGCTTTCTTT.

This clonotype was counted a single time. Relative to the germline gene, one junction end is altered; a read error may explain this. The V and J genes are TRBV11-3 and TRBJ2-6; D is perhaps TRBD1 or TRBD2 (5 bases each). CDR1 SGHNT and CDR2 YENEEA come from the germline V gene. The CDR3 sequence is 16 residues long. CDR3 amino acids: CTSSSEGAGGTNVPTF. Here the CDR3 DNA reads TGTACCAGCAGCTCTGAAGGGGCGGGTGGGACCAACGTCCCGACTTTC. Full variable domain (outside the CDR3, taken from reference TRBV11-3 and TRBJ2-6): EAGVVQSPRYKIIEKKQPVAFWCNPISGHNTLYWYLQNLGQGPELLIRYENEEAVDDSQLPKDRFSAERLKGVDSTLKIQPAELGDSAVYLCTSSSEGAGGTNVPTFGAGSRLTVL.

CDR3 sequence (DNA): TGTGCCAGCAGTTTGGGGCAGCCCAGCCTCTATGGCTACACCTTC. It yields the protein CASSLGQPSLYGYTF. V usage is TRBV28 and J usage is TRBJ1-2, with a weak D call TRBD1 (5 bases). Trimming pared 3 bases from V and 4 bases from J, leaving 15 bases between. This CDR3 has 15 amino acids. The germline V gene encodes CDR1 MDHEN and CDR2 SYDVKM.

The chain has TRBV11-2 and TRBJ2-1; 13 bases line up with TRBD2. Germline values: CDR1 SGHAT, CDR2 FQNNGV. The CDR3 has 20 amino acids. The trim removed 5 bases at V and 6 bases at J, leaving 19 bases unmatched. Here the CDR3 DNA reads TGTGCCAGCAGCCTTCACGGGACTAGCGGGATCCGTTGGTTTGGCAATGAGCAGTTCTTC. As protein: CASSLHGTSGIRWFGNEQFF.

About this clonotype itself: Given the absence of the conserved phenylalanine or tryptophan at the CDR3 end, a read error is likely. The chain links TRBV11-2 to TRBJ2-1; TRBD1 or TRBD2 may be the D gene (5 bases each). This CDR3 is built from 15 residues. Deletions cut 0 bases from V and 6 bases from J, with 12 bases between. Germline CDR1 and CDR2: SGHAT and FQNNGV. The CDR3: CASSLDRGVFNEQFI. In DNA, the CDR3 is TGTGCCAGCAGCTTAGATAGAGGGGTCTTCAATGAGCAGTTCATC.

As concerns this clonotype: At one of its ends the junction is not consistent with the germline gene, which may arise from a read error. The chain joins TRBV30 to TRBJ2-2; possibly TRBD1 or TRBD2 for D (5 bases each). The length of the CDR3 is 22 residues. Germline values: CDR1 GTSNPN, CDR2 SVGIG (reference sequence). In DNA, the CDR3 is TGTGCCTGGAGTGTAAAAGGGATCCCGGGACGCCCCCCTAGGGCGAACACCGGGAAGCTGTTTTTT. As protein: CAWSVKGIPGRPPRANTGKLFF.

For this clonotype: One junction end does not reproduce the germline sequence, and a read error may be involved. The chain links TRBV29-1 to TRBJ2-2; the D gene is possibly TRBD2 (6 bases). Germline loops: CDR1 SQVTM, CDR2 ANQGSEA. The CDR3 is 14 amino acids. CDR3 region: CSAAGHLNAGGLFF. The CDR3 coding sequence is TGCAGCGCAGCAGGGCATCTGAACGCCGGGGGGCTGTTTTTT.

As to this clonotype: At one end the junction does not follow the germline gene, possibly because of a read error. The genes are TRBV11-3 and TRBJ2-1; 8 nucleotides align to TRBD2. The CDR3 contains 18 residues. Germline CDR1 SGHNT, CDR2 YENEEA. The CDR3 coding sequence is TGTGCTAGCAGCTTAGGTCAAGACGGGAGGGCCGGCTACGATGAGCAGTTCTTC. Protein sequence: CASSLGQDGRAGYDEQFF.

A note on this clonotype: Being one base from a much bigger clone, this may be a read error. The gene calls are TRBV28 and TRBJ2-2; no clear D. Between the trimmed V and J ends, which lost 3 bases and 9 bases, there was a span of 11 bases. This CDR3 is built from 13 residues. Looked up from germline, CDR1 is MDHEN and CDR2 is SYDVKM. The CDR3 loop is CASSLGLPRELFF. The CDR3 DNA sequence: TGTGCCAGCAGTTTGGGGTTGCCCAGGGAGCTGTTTTTT.

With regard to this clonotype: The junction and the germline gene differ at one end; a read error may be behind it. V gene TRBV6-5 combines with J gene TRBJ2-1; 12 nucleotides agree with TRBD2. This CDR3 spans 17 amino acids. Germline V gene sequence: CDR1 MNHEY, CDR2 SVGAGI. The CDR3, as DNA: TGTGCCAGCAGTTATTGGGCTAGCGGGAGGGCCTGGGATGAACAGTTCTTC. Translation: CASSYWASGRAWDEQFF.

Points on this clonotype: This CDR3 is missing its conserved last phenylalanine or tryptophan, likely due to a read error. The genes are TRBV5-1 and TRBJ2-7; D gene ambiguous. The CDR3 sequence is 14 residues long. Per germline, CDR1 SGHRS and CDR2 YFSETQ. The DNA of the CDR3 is TGCGCTAGCAGCTTGTTATCACAAGACTACGAGCAGTACCTC. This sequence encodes CASSLLSQDYEQYL.

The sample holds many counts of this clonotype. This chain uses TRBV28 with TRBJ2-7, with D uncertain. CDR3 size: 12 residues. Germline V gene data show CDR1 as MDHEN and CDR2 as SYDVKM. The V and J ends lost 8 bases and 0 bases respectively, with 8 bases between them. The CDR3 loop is CASLGSSYEQYF. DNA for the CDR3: TGTGCCAGCCTAGGCAGCTCCTACGAGCAGTACTTC. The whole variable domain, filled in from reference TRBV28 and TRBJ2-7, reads DVKVTQSSRYLVKRTGEKVFLECVQDMDHENMFWYRQDPGLGLRLIYFSYDVKMKEKGDIPEGYSVSREKKERFSLILESASTNQTSMYLCASLGSSYEQYFGPGTRLTVT.

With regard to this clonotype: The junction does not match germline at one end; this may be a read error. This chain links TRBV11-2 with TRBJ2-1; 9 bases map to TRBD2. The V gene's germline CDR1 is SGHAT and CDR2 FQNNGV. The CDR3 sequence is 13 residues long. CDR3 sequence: CASSWTSEEEQSF. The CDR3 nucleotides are TGTGCCAGCAGCTGGACTAGCGAGGAAGAGCAGTCCTTC.

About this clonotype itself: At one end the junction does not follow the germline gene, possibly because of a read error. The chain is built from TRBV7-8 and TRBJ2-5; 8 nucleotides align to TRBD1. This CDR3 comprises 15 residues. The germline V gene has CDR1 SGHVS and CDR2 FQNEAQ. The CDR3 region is CTSSFYGQGQETQYF. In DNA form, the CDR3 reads TGTACCAGCAGCTTTTATGGACAGGGACAAGAGACCCAGTACTTC.

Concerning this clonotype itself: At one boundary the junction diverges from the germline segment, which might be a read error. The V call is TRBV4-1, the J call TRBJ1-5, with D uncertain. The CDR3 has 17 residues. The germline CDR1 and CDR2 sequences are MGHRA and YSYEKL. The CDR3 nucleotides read TGCGCCAGCAGCCAAGCGTCCTTCCCGGGTCGCAATCAACCCCAGCATTTT. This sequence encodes CASSQASFPGRNQPQHF.

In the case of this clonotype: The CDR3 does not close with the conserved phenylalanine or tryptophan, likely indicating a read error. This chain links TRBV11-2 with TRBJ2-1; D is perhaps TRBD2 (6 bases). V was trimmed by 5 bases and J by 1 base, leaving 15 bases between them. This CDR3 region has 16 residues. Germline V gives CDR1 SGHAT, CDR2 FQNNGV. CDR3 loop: CASSLLGSGSYNEQFL. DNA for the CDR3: TGTGCCAGCAGCCTTCTCGGGAGCGGGTCCTACAATGAGCAGTTCCTC.

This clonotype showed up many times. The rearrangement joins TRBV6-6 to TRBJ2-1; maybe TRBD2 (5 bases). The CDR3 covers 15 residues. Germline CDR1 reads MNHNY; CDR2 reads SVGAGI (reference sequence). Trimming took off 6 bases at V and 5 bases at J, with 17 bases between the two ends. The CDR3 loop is CASSSPGRADNEQFF. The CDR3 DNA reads TGTGCCAGCAGCTCCCCGGGAAGGGCCGACAATGAGCAGTTCTTC.

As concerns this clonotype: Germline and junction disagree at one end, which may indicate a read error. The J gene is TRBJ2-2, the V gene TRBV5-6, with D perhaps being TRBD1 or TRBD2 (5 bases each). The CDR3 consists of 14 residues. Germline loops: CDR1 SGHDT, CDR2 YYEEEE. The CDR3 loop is CASNSGTGTGVLFF. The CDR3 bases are TGTGCCAGCAACTCAGGGACGGGGACCGGGGTGCTGTTTTTT.

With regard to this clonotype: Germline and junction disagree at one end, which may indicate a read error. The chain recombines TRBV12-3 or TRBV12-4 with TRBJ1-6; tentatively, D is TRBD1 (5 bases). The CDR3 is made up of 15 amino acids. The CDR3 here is CTSSLGAGYNSPLHF. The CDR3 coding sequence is TGTACCAGCAGTTTAGGGGCAGGTTATAATTCACCCCTCCACTTT.